The TCR beta chain under discussion was sequenced for a study of response to subunit inactivated influenza vaccine. Study-wide findings and caveats: Few additional T cells are recruited per seasonal influenza vaccination, authors suggested.

Per the germline V gene, CDR1 is KGHDR and CDR2 is SFDVKD. The CDR3 loop spans 16 amino acids. Trimming took 4 bases from V and 1 from J, leaving 13 bases between them. This clonotype was seen ten or more times. Its cognate antigen is unknown. TCRdb analysed the RT-PCR reads with MiXCR anew, one entry per CDR3 protein. The data show fewer than 800,000 distinct CDR3 sequences, 15% to 19% seen once. Sequencing used PBMCs from blood, obtained approximately 12 days after vaccination. The receptor's source is a man in his fifties or sixties who received an inactivated influenza vaccine. This chain joins TRBV24-1 and TRBJ2-1, with a weak D call TRBD1 (6 bases). Here the CDR3 DNA reads TGTGCCACCAGTGACCCGACAGGCCCTTCCTACAATGAGCAGTTCTTC. Translating it yields CATSDPTGPSYNEQFF.